One and the same sample provided the 22 T cell receptor beta chains below, sequenced in a study of blood T cell repertoires in COVID-19. Generated by immunoSEQ multiplex PCR, the TCRdb table keeps only in-frame clones and is missing some. The repertoire includes around 150,000 clones, approximately 88% of them detected once, and roughly 2% sits in the top ten. The sequenced material came from peripheral blood. The receptor source for this set is a man in his 70s with acute or convalescent COVID-19.

V usage is TRBV6-5 and J usage is TRBJ1-5; D is possibly TRBD1 (6 bases). V was cut by 6 bases and J by 7 bases, with 10 bases left in between. Germline CDR1 reads MNHEY; CDR2 reads SVGAGI. This CDR3 spans 12 amino acids. The CDR3: CASSSRGQPQHF. The CDR3 DNA sequence: TGTGCCAGCAGCAGCAGGGGCCAGCCCCAGCATTTT.

This clone was counted once. The chain carries TRBV28 and TRBJ1-6, with D perhaps matching TRBD1 (6 bases). V gave up 7 bases and J gave up 6 bases, with 16 bases separating them. Germline V CDR1 and CDR2: MDHEN, SYDVKM. This CDR3 has 15 residues. The CDR3 loop is CASMGTPRGNSPLHF. Here the CDR3 DNA reads TGTGCCAGCATGGGGACACCAAGGGGTAATTCACCCCTCCACTTT. The full variable domain, its missing parts supplied by reference TRBV28 and TRBJ1-6, is DVKVTQSSRYLVKRTGEKVFLECVQDMDHENMFWYRQDPGLGLRLIYFSYDVKMKEKGDIPEGYSVSREKKERFSLILESASTNQTSMYLCASMGTPRGNSPLHFGNGTRLTVT.

The table lists this clone with a count of one. The rearrangement links TRBV5-1 to TRBJ2-1; 8 bases agree with TRBD2. CDR3 length: 15 amino acids. V trimming: 7 bases; J trimming: 6 bases; junction bases outside the gene matches: 12. Germline V gene sequence: CDR1 SGHRS, CDR2 YFSETQ. CDR3 protein: CASHPGLAAANEQFF. The CDR3, as DNA: TGCGCCAGCCACCCAGGACTAGCCGCTGCCAATGAGCAGTTCTTC.

This sequence joins TRBV24-1 and TRBJ2-1; 12 nucleotides align to TRBD1. Per the germline V gene, CDR1 is KGHDR and CDR2 is SFDVKD. V lost 7 bases, J lost 1 base, and 4 bases stayed unmatched. The CDR3 consists of 16 residues. CDR3 protein: CATRGTGGNSYNEQFF. The CDR3, as DNA: TGTGCCACCAGGGGGACAGGGGGCAATTCCTACAATGAGCAGTTCTTC.

The chain has TRBV6-5 and TRBJ1-5; D is uncertain. Germline CDR1 is MNHEY and CDR2 is SVGAGI. The CDR3 length is 13 residues. Trimming cost V 0 bases and J 7 bases, with 7 bases left between them. The CDR3 bases are TGTGCCAGCAGTTACTCGGGAGCACAGCCCCAGCATTTT. This gives the protein CASSYSGAQPQHF.

V and J are TRBV5-1 and TRBJ1-1; 9 positions match TRBD1. The length of the CDR3 is 13 residues. The V segment lost 4 bases and the J segment 4 bases; nucleotides outside the gene matches: 2. CDR1 is SGHRS, CDR2 YFSETQ, per germline. The CDR3: CASSTGGPTEAFF. Written as DNA, the CDR3 is TGCGCCAGCAGCACAGGGGGCCCCACTGAAGCTTTCTTT.

This clone is a singleton in its sample. V usage is TRBV5-8 and J usage is TRBJ1-3; possible D gene TRBD1, 5 bases. Germline lookup yields CDR1 SGHTS and CDR2 YDEGEE. V lost 2 bases, J lost 1 base, and 13 bases lay in between. CDR3 length: 16 amino acids. The CDR3 protein is CASSFSGLTSGNTIYF. The CDR3 DNA reads TGTGCCAGCAGCTTTTCGGGACTCACTTCTGGAAACACCATATATTTT.

The J gene is TRBJ2-7, the V gene TRBV11-2; weak D call: TRBD1 (6 bases). The germline CDR1 and CDR2 sequences are SGHAT and FQNNGV. The V end lost 5 bases, the J end lost 2 bases, and 25 bases lay between the germline ends. The CDR3 totals 18 residues. The CDR3 region is CASSTSMGLGTLTYEQYF. CDR3 nucleotide sequence: TGTGCCAGCAGCACAAGTATGGGGTTGGGGACATTAACCTACGAGCAGTACTTC.

The chain joins TRBV5-1 to TRBJ2-1; possible D gene TRBD2, 5 bases. The CDR3 is 13 residues long. Germline CDR1 reads SGHRS; CDR2 reads YFSETQ. Trimming took 1 base from V and 8 from J, leaving 10 bases between them. For the CDR3, the DNA is TGCGCCAGCAGCTTGTCAGCTAGCCATGAGCAGTTCTTC. The encoded protein is CASSLSASHEQFF.

This sequence joins TRBV6-5 and TRBJ2-1; a possible D gene is TRBD2 (5 bases). Deletions cut 0 bases from V and 7 bases from J, with 10 bases between. Germline V gene lookup returns CDR1 MNHEY and CDR2 SVGAGI. This CDR3 is 14 amino acids long. CDR3 nucleotide sequence: TGTGCCAGCAGTTACTCGAGGGAGTCGAATGAGCAGTTCTTC. Its translation: CASSYSRESNEQFF.

V and J are TRBV19 and TRBJ2-4; 11 positions match TRBD2. Germline lookup yields CDR1 LNHDA and CDR2 SQIVND (reference sequence). There are 21 residues in the CDR3. The junction had 19 bases not matched to a gene; V was cut back by 6 bases and J by 0 bases. The DNA for the CDR3 is TGTGCCAGTAGCGGCGGTAGCGGGGGGGTAACGCCCAATCTAGCCAAAAACATTCAGTACTTC. It is translated as CASSGGSGGVTPNLAKNIQYF.

The V and J genes are TRBV29-1 and TRBJ2-7; 15 bases are a match to TRBD2. This CDR3 contains 14 residues. V gave up 7 bases and J gave up 3 bases; unmatched junction bases: 4. Germline assignment: CDR1 SQVTM and CDR2 ANQGSEA. The CDR3 region is CSAGLAGGLYEQYF. In DNA, the CDR3 is TGCAGCGCAGGACTAGCGGGGGGGCTCTACGAGCAGTACTTC.

The chain uses TRBV5-1 and TRBJ2-3, with D hard to call. This CDR3 has 13 residues. Germline assignment: CDR1 SGHRS and CDR2 YFSETQ. V was clipped by 0 bases and J by 5 bases, with 7 bases between them. As DNA, the CDR3 is TGCGCCAGCAGCTTGGCCGCGGTAGATACGCAGTATTTT. Its protein is CASSLAAVDTQYF.

The genes are TRBV27 and TRBJ1-5; 8 nucleotides align to TRBD1. Germline loops: CDR1 MNHEY, CDR2 SMNVEV (reference sequence). The J segment lost 0 bases and the V segment lost 8 bases, leaving 18 bases of the junction unmatched. CDR3 size: 19 residues. The CDR3 coding sequence is TGTGCCAGCCGGAAACTACGGGGACAGGTCAACTATAGCAATCAGCCCCAGCATTTT. This translates into CASRKLRGQVNYSNQPQHF.

This chain uses TRBV9 with TRBJ2-3; maybe TRBD1 (7 bases). The V and J ends lost 3 bases and 6 bases respectively, with 20 bases between them. The CDR3 length is 16 residues. Germline V gene data show CDR1 as SGDLS and CDR2 as YYNGEE. The CDR3, as DNA: TGTGCCAGCAGCGCCAGGGGGGCATCCCAACTGGATACGCAGTATTTT. It is translated as CASSARGASQLDTQYF.

The V call is TRBV4-1, the J call TRBJ2-2; 8 bases match TRBD1. The germline gives CDR1 MGHRA, CDR2 YSYEKL. The CDR3 spans 17 residues. Trimming at V came to 0 bases and at J to 7 bases, leaving 10 bases not matched to a gene. The CDR3 sequence is CASSQERTGRRGGELFF. The CDR3 nucleotides read TGCGCCAGCAGCCAAGAGCGGACAGGGCGGCGCGGCGGGGAGCTGTTTTTT.

J is TRBJ1-2 and V is TRBV28; possibly TRBD1 for D (5 bases). V was shortened by 1 base and J by 7 bases, with 7 bases between the two germline ends. Per germline, CDR1 MDHEN and CDR2 SYDVKM. The CDR3 covers 12 residues. In DNA, the CDR3 is TGTGCCAGCAGTTTATCCAGGGCTGGCTACACCTTC. Its translation: CASSLSRAGYTF.

Regarding this clone: Other DNA variants within this sample encode the same CDR3. The V gene is TRBV5-1, the J gene TRBJ2-2; TRBD1 agrees at 8 bases. The germline gives CDR1 SGHRS, CDR2 YFSETQ. V trimming: 0 bases; J trimming: 6 bases; junction bases outside the gene matches: 7. The CDR3 runs to 16 residues. DNA of the CDR3: TGCGCCAGCAGCTTGGGGGGGCGGGACAGGCCCGGGGAGCTGTTTTTT. Protein product: CASSLGGRDRPGELFF.

The chain is built from TRBV5-5 and TRBJ2-1; D is possibly TRBD2 (6 bases). Looked up from germline, CDR1 is SGHKS and CDR2 is YYEKEE (reference sequence). V lost 2 bases and J 0 bases, leaving 12 bases between the germline ends. The CDR3 is 16 residues long. The chain's CDR3 is CASSFGAGSSYNEQFF. In DNA form, the CDR3 reads TGTGCCAGCAGCTTTGGAGCGGGTAGCTCCTACAATGAGCAGTTCTTC.

This clone was observed once. V usage is TRBV19 and J usage is TRBJ1-4; TRBD1 matches at 8 bases. With 5 bases clipped from V and 1 base from J, the junction kept 6 bases outside the gene matches. The germline V gene has CDR1 LNHDA and CDR2 SQIVND (reference sequence). CDR3 size: 16 residues. CDR3 DNA sequence: TGTGCCAGTAGTTTCCCCACAGGGGGAACTAATGAAAAACTGTTTTTT. Translation gives CASSFPTGGTNEKLFF.

This clone was observed many times. The CDR3 loop reads CATSSPASGYNEQFF. As DNA, the CDR3 is TGTGCCACCAGCAGCCCGGCTAGCGGCTACAATGAGCAGTTCTTC. The chain uses TRBV15 and TRBJ2-1; 7 nucleotides line up with TRBD2. Germline trimming cut 3 bases from V and 3 bases from J; bases unmatched to any gene: 5. The germline V gene has CDR1 LNHNV and CDR2 YYDKDF (reference sequence). The CDR3 length is 15 residues.

The J gene is TRBJ2-1, the V gene TRBV4-2; D unclear. The CDR3 runs to 14 residues. With 0 bases removed from V and 6 bases from J, the gap between germline ends came to 9 bases. Germline-derived CDR1 and CDR2 are LGHNA and YNFKEQ. The CDR3 loop is CASSQDLGPNEQFF. The CDR3 coding sequence is TGTGCCAGCAGCCAAGATCTGGGCCCCAATGAGCAGTTCTTC.